The sequence of this T cell receptor beta chain was determined in a study of cytomegalovirus exposure and HLA in healthy donors. The donors comprised healthy bone marrow donors. Note on this clone: Its antigen is as yet unknown.

The study's findings and limits: Trimming of TCR beta V- and J-genes showed a link, identified in a later analysis, to a missense DCLRE1C variant. About 90% or about 30% of the time was how often most TCR beta V segments were productive, according to an earlier analysis. A later analysis by the authors found several of the most significant clusters apparently linked to common viral pathogens.

Researchers ran the PCR with 60 Vbeta and 13 Jbeta primers. Measured with immunoSEQ multiplex PCR; TCRdb has only the in-frame clones, and not every one. The sample includes over 100,000 clones, approximately 70% of them seen just once. CDR1 is SNHLY, CDR2 FYNNEI, per germline. The CDR3 runs 14 residues. V was pared by 7 bases and J by 1 base, with 10 bases between. Sequencing was performed on PBMCs. The rearrangement uses TRBV2 and TRBJ2-2; unclear D gene. This clonotype originated in a woman in her 70s in good health and CMV-seropositive. The CDR3 coding sequence is TGTGCCAGCAAGTGGGCAGAGAACACCGGGGAGCTGTTTTTT. Translating it yields CASKWAENTGELFF. The full variable domain, rest sourced from reference TRBV2 and TRBJ2-2, is EPEVTQTPSHQVTQMGQEVILRCVPISNHLYFYWYRQILGQKVEFLVSFYNNEISEKSEIFDDQFSVERPDGSNFTLKIRSTKLEDSAMYFCASKWAENTGELFFGEGSRLTVL.